These 9 T cell receptor beta chains were sequenced from one sample in a study of cytomegalovirus exposure and HLA in healthy donors. Use of 60 Vbeta and 13 Jbeta primers characterized the PCR. Profiled with immunoSEQ multiplex PCR; TCRdb holds only in-frame clones, not every one. This sample has 130,000 to 150,000 clones, with around 65% found just once. The sample taken for sequencing was PBMCs. The receptors shown here come from a woman in her twenties or thirties in good health and CMV-seropositive.

The chain recombines TRBV6-6 with TRBJ2-3, with 7 positions matching TRBD1. CDR3 length equals 15 residues. V shed 5 bases and J 2 bases; nucleotides not matched to a gene: 7. Germline assignment: CDR1 MNHNY and CDR2 SVGAGI (reference sequence). The CDR3 sequence is CASSPLQGFTDTQYF. The CDR3 DNA reads as TGTGCCAGCAGTCCGTTACAGGGGTTCACAGATACGCAGTATTTT.

The chain employs TRBV7-7 and TRBJ2-1, with 11 bases lining up with TRBD2. Per the germline V gene, CDR1 is SSHAT and CDR2 is FNYEAQ (reference sequence). The CDR3 totals 15 residues. Losses at the gene ends were 5 bases for V and 8 bases for J; bases not matched to a gene: 8. The CDR3 loop reads CASSTTSGSGYEQFF. CDR3 sequence (DNA): TGTGCCAGCAGCACCACTAGCGGGAGCGGGTATGAGCAGTTCTTC.

In its sample, this clone was seen many times. This sequence joins TRBV28 and TRBJ1-4, with D unclear. The germline CDR1 and CDR2 sequences are MDHEN and SYDVKM. The V gene lost 4 bases and the J gene lost 1 base, with 28 bases spanning the gap. This CDR3 has 21 residues. The CDR3 coding sequence is TGTGCCAGCAGTTCAACCTGGTCCGGGAGGTTGGAGGTACTAACTAATGAAAAACTGTTTTTT. It encodes CASSSTWSGRLEVLTNEKLFF.

This clone was observed a few times. This chain uses TRBV19 with TRBJ1-4; 7 bases map to TRBD1. The CDR3 contains 16 residues. The germline V gene has CDR1 LNHDA and CDR2 SQIVND (reference sequence). V shed 1 base, J shed 5 bases, and the junction held 7 bases outside the gene matches. The CDR3 region is CASSIAQTGWNEKLFF. The CDR3, as DNA: TGTGCCAGTAGTATAGCACAGACAGGGTGGAATGAAAAACTGTTTTTT.

The chain joins TRBV19 to TRBJ2-7; 9 bases match TRBD1. The CDR3 totals 15 residues. V dropped 3 bases and J dropped 7; count of bases not matched to a gene: 10. Germline loops: CDR1 LNHDA, CDR2 SQIVND (reference sequence). Here the CDR3 DNA reads TGTGCCAGTAGTATTCGGGGGACAGGGACGGGTGAGCAGTACTTC. Its translation: CASSIRGTGTGEQYF.

As regards this clone: Other DNA sequences in this specimen translate into the identical CDR3. The V call is TRBV7-9, the J call TRBJ1-1; tentative D call: TRBD1 (5 bases). The CDR3 is 14 amino acids. Germline V gene sequence: CDR1 SEHNR, CDR2 FQNEAQ (reference sequence). V lost 1 base, J lost 1 base, and 7 bases lay in between. CDR3 DNA sequence: TGTGCCAGCAGCTTAGGGCAGGGGAACACTGAAGCTTTCTTT. This sequence encodes CASSLGQGNTEAFF. Using reference TRBV7-9 and TRBJ1-1 for the parts outside the CDR3, the full variable domain is DTGVSQNPRHKITKRGQNVTFRCDPISEHNRLYWYRQTLGQGPEFLTYFQNEAQLEKSRLLSDRFSAERPKGSFSTLEIQRTEQGDSAMYLCASSLGQGNTEAFFGQGTRLTVV.

V gene TRBV2 combines with J gene TRBJ1-2, with D perhaps matching TRBD1 (5 bases). CDR3 length: 15 residues. CDR1 is SNHLY and CDR2 is FYNNEI in the germline V gene. V lost 6 bases, J lost 4 bases, and 18 bases lay in between. The CDR3 reads CASSQKVGAIYGYTF. The CDR3 bases are TGTGCCAGCAGCCAGAAAGTAGGGGCCATCTATGGCTACACCTTC.

The chain couples TRBV28 to TRBJ2-2, with 9 bases identical to TRBD2. The germline V gene encodes CDR1 MDHEN and CDR2 SYDVKM. This CDR3 contains 16 residues. V was pared by 3 bases and J by 5 bases, with 7 bases of the junction left unmatched. For the CDR3, the DNA is TGTGCCAGCAGTTTTGCTAGCGGGGCGGGTACCGGGGAGCTGTTTTTT. Residues: CASSFASGAGTGELFF. The full variable domain, rest sourced from reference TRBV28 and TRBJ2-2, is DVKVTQSSRYLVKRTGEKVFLECVQDMDHENMFWYRQDPGLGLRLIYFSYDVKMKEKGDIPEGYSVSREKKERFSLILESASTNQTSMYLCASSFASGAGTGELFFGEGSRLTVL.

In the case of this clone: At one boundary the junction diverges from the germline segment, which might be a read error. The chain links TRBV4-1 to TRBJ2-7, with 8 bases fitting TRBD2. Germline CDR1 is MGHRA and CDR2 is YSYEKL. CDR3 size: 16 residues. The CDR3 loop reads CASSQDSGRALYEQSF. For the CDR3, the DNA is TGCGCCAGCAGCCAAGACTCCGGGAGGGCTCTATACGAGCAGTCCTTC.